One sample yielded the 31 T cell receptor beta chains listed below, sequenced in a study of monozygotic twins with inflammatory bowel disease. TCRdb reprocessed the 5' RACE reads, keeping one entry per CDR3 protein, no DNA. The sample features some 200,000 distinct CDR3 sequences, with less than 2% in its top ten. Sequences were obtained from blood. The source is a human donor with ulcerative colitis or Crohn's disease, or a healthy co-twin of an affected twin (not recorded which).

The rearrangement uses TRBV7-2 and TRBJ1-2; as DNA is missing, the TRBD1 call by TCRdb cannot be tested. The CDR3 covers 13 residues. Per germline, CDR1 SGHTA and CDR2 FQGNSA. The chain's CDR3 is CASSSGQHYGYTF.

The chain has TRBV11-2 and TRBJ1-1; TCRdb names TRBD1, which stays unverified in the absence of DNA. This CDR3 is 15 amino acids long. The germline gives CDR1 SGHAT, CDR2 FQNNGV. The CDR3 protein is CASSLRSLGGTEAFF.

This chain links TRBV12-3 or TRBV12-4 with TRBJ2-7; TCRdb lists TRBD1, though no DNA is available to test this call. This CDR3 contains 14 residues. CDR3 amino acids: CASSPTGGKREQYF.

The CDR3 reads CASSLAWASPLHF. The rearrangement joins TRBV12-3 or TRBV12-4 to TRBJ1-6. CDR3 length: 13 residues.

The rearrangement uses TRBV20-1 and TRBJ1-3. In germline, CDR1 is DFQATT, CDR2 SNEGSKA (reference sequence). The CDR3 runs to 16 residues. CDR3: CSARDLRWRAGNTIYF.

This sequence joins TRBV12-3 or TRBV12-4 and TRBJ1-2. CDR3 length: 14 residues. CDR3 in amino acids: CASSFSRSWDGYTF.

The chain has TRBV5-1 and TRBJ2-3. Germline lookup yields CDR1 SGHRS and CDR2 YFSETQ. The CDR3 has 13 amino acids. CDR3 loop: CASSSVDTDTQYF.

The chain combines TRBV5-5 with TRBJ1-5. CDR1 is SGHKS, CDR2 YYEKEE, per germline (reference sequence). This CDR3 region has 13 residues. The CDR3 here is CASSLVFNQPQHF.

The chain uses TRBV7-9 and TRBJ1-1; checking the TCRdb D call of TRBD1 is not possible without DNA. This CDR3 contains 14 residues. Germline CDR1 SEHNR, CDR2 FQNEAQ (reference sequence). The CDR3 sequence is CASSVGQGNTEAFF.

The gene calls are TRBV3-1 and TRBJ2-7; there is no DNA to check the TCRdb D call of TRBD1. The CDR3 is 15 residues long. Per the germline V gene, CDR1 is LGHDT and CDR2 is YNNKEL (reference sequence). CDR3 region: CASSQAGAGVYEQYF.

This chain joins TRBV6-5 and TRBJ2-3; the TRBD2 assignment by TCRdb is unverifiable without DNA. The germline gives CDR1 MNHEY, CDR2 SVGAGI. The CDR3 length is 15 residues. CDR3: CASSSSGGAGDTQYF.

The chain carries TRBV18 and TRBJ1-1. Germline loops: CDR1 KGHSH, CDR2 LQKENI. The CDR3 is 13 amino acids. CDR3 in amino acids: CASSPVENTEAFF.

CDR3: CSAWTSGGRETQYF. J is TRBJ2-5 and V is TRBV20-1; checking the TCRdb D call of TRBD2 is not possible without DNA. Germline V CDR1 and CDR2: DFQATT, SNEGSKA (reference sequence). The CDR3 runs 14 residues.

V is TRBV9 and J is TRBJ1-2; lacking DNA, the TRBD1 call made by TCRdb goes unchecked. The CDR3 covers 17 residues. The germline gives CDR1 SGDLS, CDR2 YYNGEE. CDR3 sequence: CASSGGETGVLVNGYTF.

CDR3 in amino acids: CASSLTGEEIVTAFF. V usage is TRBV7-9 and J usage is TRBJ1-1; without DNA, the TCRdb call of TRBD1 cannot be checked. Germline assignment: CDR1 SEHNR and CDR2 FQNEAQ (reference sequence). CDR3 size: 15 residues.

The rearrangement joins TRBV20-1 to TRBJ2-1; with no DNA, the TCRdb D assignment of TRBD1 cannot be verified. The CDR3 is 15 residues long. Per germline, CDR1 DFQATT and CDR2 SNEGSKA (reference sequence). The CDR3 region is CSAPFGGTGYNEQFF.

This CDR3 is CASSLSPLGNTIYF. The rearrangement uses TRBV11-2 and TRBJ1-3. The CDR3 runs to 14 residues. Germline V gene sequence: CDR1 SGHAT, CDR2 FQNNGV.

The chain links TRBV5-6 to TRBJ1-2. Germline CDR1 reads SGHDT; CDR2 reads YYEEEE. The CDR3 contains 16 residues. CDR3 region: CASSNYRQDHTYGYTF. Using reference TRBV5-6 and TRBJ1-2 for the parts outside the CDR3, the full variable domain is DAGVTQSPTHLIKTRGQQVTLRCSPKSGHDTVSWYQQALGQGPQFIFQYYEEEERQRGNFPDRFSGHQFPNYSSELNVNALLLGDSALYLCASSNYRQDHTYGYTFGSGTRLTVV.

This rearrangement joins TRBV20-1 to TRBJ1-1. The CDR3 sequence is 11 residues long. Per the germline V gene, CDR1 is DFQATT and CDR2 is SNEGSKA (reference sequence). Here the CDR3 reads CSARVNTEAFF.

The chain recombines TRBV19 with TRBJ2-7. CDR1 and CDR2 from the germline V gene are LNHDA and SQIVND (reference sequence). There are 11 residues in the CDR3. CDR3 sequence: CASRTDHEQYF.

CDR3 loop: CASSQREYEQYF. The chain carries TRBV3-1 and TRBJ2-7; the TRBD2 assignment by TCRdb is unverifiable without DNA. The germline CDR1 and CDR2 sequences are LGHDT and YNNKEL (reference sequence). The CDR3 totals 12 residues.

CDR3 loop: CASSRIGQGAGNEQFF. The rearrangement uses TRBV5-4 and TRBJ2-1; TCRdb calls TRBD1, which cannot be checked without DNA. The CDR3 has 16 residues. Germline V gives CDR1 SGHNT, CDR2 YYREEE (reference sequence).

The J gene is TRBJ2-5, the V gene TRBV29-1; the TCRdb call, TRBD1, lacks DNA for checking. Germline V gives CDR1 SQVTM, CDR2 ANQGSEA. CDR3 length: 12 amino acids. The CDR3 reads CSVVRGAETQYF. Full variable domain (missing parts from reference TRBV29-1 and TRBJ2-5): SAVISQKPSRDICQRGTSLTIQCQVDSQVTMMFWYRQQPGQSLTLIATANQGSEATYESGFVIDKFPISRPNLTFSTLTVSNMSPEDSSIYLCSVVRGAETQYFGPGTRLLVL.

The gene calls are TRBV7-9 and TRBJ1-4; TCRdb gives TRBD1 as the D gene, but with no DNA this cannot be confirmed. The length of the CDR3 is 14 residues. The germline V gene has CDR1 SEHNR and CDR2 FQNEAQ (reference sequence). The chain's CDR3 is CASSKGQGGEKLFF.

This CDR3 is CASREGAGNTIYF. This chain joins TRBV6-6 and TRBJ1-3; no DNA is available, so the TRBD1 call from TCRdb remains unchecked. This CDR3 spans 13 amino acids. Germline V gives CDR1 MNHNY, CDR2 SVGAGI (reference sequence).

The V gene is TRBV10-3, the J gene TRBJ2-7. The CDR3 is made up of 12 amino acids. Germline V gene lookup returns CDR1 ENHRY and CDR2 SYGVKD. CDR3 protein: CAISQESYEQYF.

The rearrangement links TRBV21-1 to TRBJ1-1. TRBV21-1 is classified as a pseudogene. This CDR3 region has 14 residues. The CDR3 sequence: CASSRWWQSKKAFF.

The gene calls are TRBV12-5 and TRBJ2-7. The germline V gene has CDR1 LGHNT and CDR2 FRNRAP. The CDR3 consists of 12 residues. The CDR3 sequence: CASGLIGSEQYF.

This CDR3 reads CSARTRGNTEAFF. The chain links TRBV20-1 to TRBJ1-1. The germline V gene has CDR1 DFQATT and CDR2 SNEGSKA (reference sequence). The CDR3 loop spans 13 amino acids.

The V and J genes are TRBV25-1 and TRBJ1-1; TCRdb designates TRBD1, a call that cannot be tested without DNA. The CDR3 consists of 14 residues. The germline V gene has CDR1 MGHDK and CDR2 SYGVNS. CDR3 sequence reads: CASKTGSLNTEAFF.

The chain links TRBV28 to TRBJ2-7; TCRdb names TRBD1, which stays unverified in the absence of DNA. The germline gives CDR1 MDHEN, CDR2 SYDVKM. The CDR3 covers 15 residues. CDR3 loop: CASSFVQGLRHEQYF.